This paragraph reports one T cell receptor beta chain. Only a few counts were recorded for this clonotype. Its binding antigen is unknown. Base qualities are not at hand, and no much larger clone is one base apart. The sample's treatment or condition label, in plain terms: allogeneic hematopoietic cell transplantation with graft depleted of TCRalphabeta T cells and CD19 B cells. TCRalphabeta/CD19-depleted allogeneic hematopoietic cell grafts were given to the transplant recipients, all of whom were children. Receptor libraries were prepared by PCR. Sequencer: Illumina HiSeq 2500. To normalize quantification of the TCRbeta repertoire, the TCR libraries were built with molecular barcoding that relied on unique molecular identifiers. The public reads were reprocessed in TCRdb via fastp at Q25 and MiXCR, keeping in-frame beta chains. Every entry covers one CDR3 protein and lists the most common genes and DNA from its rows. Across this sample there are 500,000 to 650,000 distinct CDR3 sequences, with 10% to 12% seen only once. Of the sample, around 15% falls within the top ten clones.

The data are from a study of T-cell reconstitution after alpha-beta-depleted transplantation in children (dated by TCRdb to about 2016). Background on the whole study: Using TCR repertoire profiling, the study followed T-cell immune reconstitution in a quantitative way in children after TCRalphabeta/CD19-depleted allogeneic hematopoietic cell transplantation. Here is what the overall study found, with its caveats: About two months after transplant, the apparently early recovery of alphabetaT-cell counts reportedly depended on just several hundred clones that had expanded rapidly and came from non-depleted graft cells. Hyperexpanded clone frequencies declined over subsequent months; after one year, T-cell counts and TCRbeta diversity were mostly attributed to newly produced T cells. In some patients, high TCRbeta diversity at day 60 was attributed to recipient T cells and intrathymic progenitors that had survived conditioning.

V was cut back by 5 bases and J by 9 bases, leaving a gap of 11 bases between them. The CDR3 holds 12 amino acids from the cysteine to the phenylalanine. The retained sequence is limited to the CDR3, 36 bases, with the frame set at the first base. According to the germline V gene, CDR1 reads SGHTA and CDR2 reads FQGNSA. The chain was built from TRBV7-2 and TRBJ2-1; TRBD2 is perhaps the D gene, given 5 matching bases. The sample consisted of PBMCs, mostly from graft donor cells, taken 180 days after TCRalphabeta/CD19-depleted stem cell transplant. The TCR sequence derives from a female patient aged 2-9 years who had a stem cell transplant for aplastic anemia, so the T cells may come from the graft donor. The CDR3 reads CASSADYGEQFF. The DNA reads TGTGCCAGCAGCGCAGACTATGGTGAGCAGTTCTTC.